This record covers a single T cell receptor (beta chain). Its antigen is as yet unknown. This entry comes from a study of T cells in localized non-small cell lung cancer. Study findings and constraints: When the top 100 tumor clones were examined, a median about 60 of them also appeared in the adjacent lung, which was paired and uninvolved.

The germline V and J ends were trimmed by 0 bases and 6 bases, with 13 bases remaining between them. The germline CDR1 and CDR2 sequences are SGHRS and YFSETQ. The CDR3 spans 14 residues. Sequenced by immunoSEQ multiplex PCR; TCRdb stores in-frame clones only, minus some. Of just under 80,000 clones detected, 80% appear once; the ten largest clones hold approximately 9.7%. V and J are TRBV5-1 and TRBJ2-7, with no clear D. The receptor comes from a female donor of 60 years or more with stage I lung adenocarcinoma. The sample consisted of peripheral blood, taken before any cancer treatment. Written as DNA, the CDR3 is TGCGCCAGCAGCTTGGTCTTGGAATCGGCCGAGCAGTACTTC. It is translated as CASSLVLESAEQYF.